What follows is one T cell receptor beta chain and its context. What it binds is unknown. These data are taken from a study of cytomegalovirus exposure and HLA in healthy donors. Findings and limits, study-wide: Later examination showed HLA-associated TCR beta chains had greater clonal expansion than equally common others. A later analysis found TCR association rates differed by HLA locus, highest for DRB1 and lowest for HLA-C. Analyses of presence and absence presupposed an approximately uniform sequencing depth across donors.

Losses at the gene ends were 4 bases for V and 5 bases for J; bases not matched to a gene: 5. Germline V gives CDR1 SGHRS, CDR2 YFSETQ. The CDR3 is 13 amino acids. A multiplex PCR was run with 60 Vbeta primers and 13 Jbeta primers. In the original analysis: Later work found 65 million to 85 million unique TCR beta chains, with about 10 million shared. TCRdb keeps only in-frame clones here, not all; method: immunoSEQ multiplex PCR. V and J calls plus clone size are reproduced from that table; the DNA served to infer D and trimming. Of under 250,000 clones in the sample, just under 80% were seen once. The TCR comes from a boy aged 10-17 years in good health and CMV-seronegative. The sample was PBMCs. The rearrangement links TRBV5-1 to TRBJ1-1; 7 bases fit TRBD1. The CDR3 region is CASSALQGTEAFF. DNA of the CDR3: TGCGCCAGCAGCGCTCTACAGGGGACTGAAGCTTTCTTT.